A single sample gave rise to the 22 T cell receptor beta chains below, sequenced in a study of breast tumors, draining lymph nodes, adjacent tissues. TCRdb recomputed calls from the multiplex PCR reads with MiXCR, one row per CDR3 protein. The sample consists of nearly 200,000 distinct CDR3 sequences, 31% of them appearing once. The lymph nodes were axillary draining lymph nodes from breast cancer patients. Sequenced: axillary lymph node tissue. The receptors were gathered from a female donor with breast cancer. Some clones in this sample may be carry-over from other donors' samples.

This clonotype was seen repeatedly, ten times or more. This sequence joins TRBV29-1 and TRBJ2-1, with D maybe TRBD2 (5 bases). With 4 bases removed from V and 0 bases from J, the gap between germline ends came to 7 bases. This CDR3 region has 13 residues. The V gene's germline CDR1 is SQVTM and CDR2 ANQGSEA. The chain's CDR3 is CSVVTSSYNEQFF. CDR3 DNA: TGCAGCGTTGTAACTAGCTCCTACAATGAGCAGTTCTTC.

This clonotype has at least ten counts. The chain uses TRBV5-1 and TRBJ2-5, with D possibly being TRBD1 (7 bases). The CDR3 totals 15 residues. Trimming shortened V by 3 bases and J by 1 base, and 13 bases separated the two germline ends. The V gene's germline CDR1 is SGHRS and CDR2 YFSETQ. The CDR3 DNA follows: TGCGCCAGCAGCTGGGGGGACAGTCGCCAAGAGACCCAGTACTTC. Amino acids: CASSWGDSRQETQYF.

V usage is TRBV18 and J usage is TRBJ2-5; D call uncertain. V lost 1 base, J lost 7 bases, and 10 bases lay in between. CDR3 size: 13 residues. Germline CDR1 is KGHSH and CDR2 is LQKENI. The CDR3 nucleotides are TGTGCCAGCTCACCACAGGTCCCGGGGACCCAGTACTTC. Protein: CASSPQVPGTQYF.

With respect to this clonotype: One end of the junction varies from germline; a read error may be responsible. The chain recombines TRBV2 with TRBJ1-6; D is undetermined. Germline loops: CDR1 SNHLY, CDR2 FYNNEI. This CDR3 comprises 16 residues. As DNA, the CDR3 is TGTGCCAGCAGGGTTGGCGGTAGCTCCTACAATTCACCCCTCCACTTT. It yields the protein CASRVGGSSYNSPLHF.

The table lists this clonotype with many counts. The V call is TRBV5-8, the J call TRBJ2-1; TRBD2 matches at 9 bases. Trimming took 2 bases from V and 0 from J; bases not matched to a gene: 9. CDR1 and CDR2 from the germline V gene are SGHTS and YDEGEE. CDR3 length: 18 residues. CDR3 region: CASSLAGGTFRSYNEQFF. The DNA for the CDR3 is TGTGCCAGCAGCTTAGCGGGAGGCACCTTCCGCTCCTACAATGAGCAGTTCTTC.

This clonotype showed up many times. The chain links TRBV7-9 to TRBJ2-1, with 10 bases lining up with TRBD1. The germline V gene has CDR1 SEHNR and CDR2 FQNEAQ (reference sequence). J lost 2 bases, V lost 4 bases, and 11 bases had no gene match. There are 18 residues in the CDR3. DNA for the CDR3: TGTGCCAGCAGCTCCATGAAGCCGGGACAGGGGACCTACAATGAGCAGTTCTTC. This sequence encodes CASSSMKPGQGTYNEQFF.

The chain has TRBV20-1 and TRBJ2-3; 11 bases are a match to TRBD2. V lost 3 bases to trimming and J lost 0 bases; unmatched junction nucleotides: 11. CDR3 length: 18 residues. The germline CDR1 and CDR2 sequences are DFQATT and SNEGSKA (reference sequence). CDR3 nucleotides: TGCAGTGCTAGGGCCCCGCCGGGACTAGCGGCTAGCACAGATACGCAGTATTTT. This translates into CSARAPPGLAASTDTQYF.

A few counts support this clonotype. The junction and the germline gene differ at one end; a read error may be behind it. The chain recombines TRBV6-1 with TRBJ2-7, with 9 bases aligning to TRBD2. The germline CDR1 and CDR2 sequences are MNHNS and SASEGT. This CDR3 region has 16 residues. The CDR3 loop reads CASSQALSGGFYEQYF. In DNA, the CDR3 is TGTGCCAGCAGTCAAGCGCTTAGCGGGGGATTCTACGAGCAGTACTTC.

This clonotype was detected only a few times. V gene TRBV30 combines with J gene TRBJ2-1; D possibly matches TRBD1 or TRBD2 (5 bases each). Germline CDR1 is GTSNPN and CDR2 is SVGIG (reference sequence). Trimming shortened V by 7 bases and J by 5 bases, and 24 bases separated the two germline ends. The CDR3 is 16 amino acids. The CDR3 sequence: CASTWRRGGVNNEQFF. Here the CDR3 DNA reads TGTGCCTCCACCTGGCGACGGGGCGGCGTGAACAATGAGCAGTTCTTC.

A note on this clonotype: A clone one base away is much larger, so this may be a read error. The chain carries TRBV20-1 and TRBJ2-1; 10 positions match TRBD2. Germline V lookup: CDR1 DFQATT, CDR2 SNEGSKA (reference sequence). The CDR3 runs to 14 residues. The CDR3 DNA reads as TGCAGTGCAAAAAGCGGGAGGGAATACACTGAGCAGTTCTTC. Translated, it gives CSAKSGREYTEQFF.

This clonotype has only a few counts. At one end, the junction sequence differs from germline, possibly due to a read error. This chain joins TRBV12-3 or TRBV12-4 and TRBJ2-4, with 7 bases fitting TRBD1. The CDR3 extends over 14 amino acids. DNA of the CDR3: TGTGCCAGCAGTACAGGGACAGCCGAAAACATTCAGTACTTC. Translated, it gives CASSTGTAENIQYF.

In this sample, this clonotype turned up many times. This chain's CDR3 is CASSSGGRNEQFF. In DNA form, the CDR3 reads TGTGCCAGCAGCTCCGGGGGGCGCAATGAGCAGTTCTTC. The rearrangement uses TRBV7-3 and TRBJ2-1, with D tentatively TRBD2 (7 bases). The CDR3 length is 13 residues. V was shortened by 4 bases and J by 6 bases, with 10 bases between the two germline ends. Germline CDR1 and CDR2: SGHTA and FQGTGA.

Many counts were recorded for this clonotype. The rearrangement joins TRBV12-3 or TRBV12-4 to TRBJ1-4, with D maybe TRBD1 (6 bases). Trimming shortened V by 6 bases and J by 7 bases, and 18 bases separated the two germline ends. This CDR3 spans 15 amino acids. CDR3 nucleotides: TGTGCCAGCAGGACCTCGACAGGTCCAGGTGAAAAACTGTTTTTT. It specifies CASRTSTGPGEKLFF.

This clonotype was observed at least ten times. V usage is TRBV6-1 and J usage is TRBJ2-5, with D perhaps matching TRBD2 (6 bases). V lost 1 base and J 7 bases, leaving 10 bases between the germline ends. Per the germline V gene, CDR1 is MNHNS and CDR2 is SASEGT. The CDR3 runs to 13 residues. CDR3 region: CASSEGDSRTQYF. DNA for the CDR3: TGTGCCAGCAGTGAAGGGGACTCCAGGACCCAGTACTTC.

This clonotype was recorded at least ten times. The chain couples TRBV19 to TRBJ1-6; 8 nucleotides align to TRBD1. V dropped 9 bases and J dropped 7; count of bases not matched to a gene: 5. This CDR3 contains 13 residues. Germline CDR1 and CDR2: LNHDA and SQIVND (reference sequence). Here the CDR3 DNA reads TGTGCCAGCAGCAGGGGGCGAAATTCACCCCTCCACTTT. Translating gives CASSRGRNSPLHF.

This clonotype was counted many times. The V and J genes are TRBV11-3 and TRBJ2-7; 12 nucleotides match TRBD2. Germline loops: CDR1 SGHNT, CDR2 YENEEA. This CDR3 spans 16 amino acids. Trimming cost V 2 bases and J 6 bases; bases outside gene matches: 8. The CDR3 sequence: CASSLFLGGLAGEQYF. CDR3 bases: TGTGCCAGCAGCTTATTTTTAGGGGGACTAGCGGGCGAGCAGTACTTC.

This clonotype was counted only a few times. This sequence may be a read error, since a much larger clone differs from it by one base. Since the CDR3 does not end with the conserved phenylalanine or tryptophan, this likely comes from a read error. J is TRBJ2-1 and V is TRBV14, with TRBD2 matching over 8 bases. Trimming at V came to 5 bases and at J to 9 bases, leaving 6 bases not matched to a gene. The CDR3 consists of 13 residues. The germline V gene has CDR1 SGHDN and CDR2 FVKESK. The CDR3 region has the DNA TGTGCCAGCAGCTTGGGACTAGACAGTGAGCAGTTCTCC. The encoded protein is CASSLGLDSEQFS.

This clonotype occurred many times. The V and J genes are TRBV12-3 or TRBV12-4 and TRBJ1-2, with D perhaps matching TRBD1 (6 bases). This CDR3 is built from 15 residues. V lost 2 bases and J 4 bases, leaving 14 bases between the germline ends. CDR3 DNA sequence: TGTGCCAGCAGTTTAACAGGGATGAAAGGCTATGGCTACACCTTC. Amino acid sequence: CASSLTGMKGYGYTF.

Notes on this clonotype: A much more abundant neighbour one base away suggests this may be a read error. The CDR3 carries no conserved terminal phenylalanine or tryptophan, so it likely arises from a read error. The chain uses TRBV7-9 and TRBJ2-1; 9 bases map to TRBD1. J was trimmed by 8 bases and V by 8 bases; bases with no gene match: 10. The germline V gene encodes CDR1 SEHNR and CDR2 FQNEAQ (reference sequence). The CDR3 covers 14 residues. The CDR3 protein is CASHGGQGEYEQFL. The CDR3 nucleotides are TGTGCCAGCCATGGGGGACAGGGTGAATATGAGCAGTTCCTC.

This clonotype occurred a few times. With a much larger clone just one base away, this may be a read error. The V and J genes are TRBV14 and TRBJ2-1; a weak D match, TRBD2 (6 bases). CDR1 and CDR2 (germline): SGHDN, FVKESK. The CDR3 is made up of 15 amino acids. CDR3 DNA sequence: TGTGCCAGCAGCAATCGGGACTCCGACTACAATGAGCCGTTCTTC. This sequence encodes CASSNRDSDYNEPFF.

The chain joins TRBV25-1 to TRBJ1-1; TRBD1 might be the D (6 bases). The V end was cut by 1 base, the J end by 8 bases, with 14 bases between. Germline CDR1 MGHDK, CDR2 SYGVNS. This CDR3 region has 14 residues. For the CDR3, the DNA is TGTGCCAGCAGTGAATCTACGGGGGCTCGGGAAGCTTTCTTT. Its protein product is CASSESTGAREAFF.

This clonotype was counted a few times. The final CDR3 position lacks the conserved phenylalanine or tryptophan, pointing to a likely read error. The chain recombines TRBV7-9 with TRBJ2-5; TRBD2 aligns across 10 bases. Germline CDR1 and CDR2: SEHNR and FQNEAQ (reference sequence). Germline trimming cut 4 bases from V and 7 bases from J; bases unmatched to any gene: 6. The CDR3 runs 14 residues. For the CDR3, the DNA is TGTGCCAGCAGCTGGACTAGCGGCCCAGGGACCCAGTACCTC. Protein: CASSWTSGPGTQYL.